This record covers a single T cell receptor (beta chain). Its antigen is unknown. The input lacks base qualities; no much larger clone sits a single base away. Collaborating institutions collected whole blood in K2EDTA tubes following their own protocols. Collaborator samples were shipped for TCRbeta analysis as frozen whole blood, isolated PBMCs, or DNA extracted from either sample type. The immunoSEQ Assay, a bias-controlled multiplex PCR, was used to amplify TCRbeta CDR3 regions from genomic DNA. The authors processed their data as follows. Nucleated cell counts per sample were estimated from amplification of reference gene primers within the assay. Sequence reads were collapsed and filtered to measure the absolute abundance of every unique TCRbeta CDR3 rearrangement. For each sample, productive Simpson clonality was calculated as the square root of Simpson's diversity index over productive rearrangements. TCRdb provides this immuneACCESS table in a form limited to in-frame rearrangements. Some clones are lacking; in checked studies, under half of them reflect an unresolved V gene, and why the rest are absent is not known. V and J calls and clone size follow that table, whereas D and trimming were derived from the DNA. Here the sample has about 110,000 clones; roughly nine tenths occur a single time. Of the sample, less than 40% is held by the ten largest clones.

This entry is derived from a study of blood T cell repertoires in COVID-19 (dated by TCRdb to 2019 to 2021). Looking at the study overall: Samples covering the acute and convalescent phases of COVID-19 were provided by collaborators in the United States, Italy and Spain. The material from the prospective study consisted of cDNA or gDNA derived from T cells, B-cell-depleted T cells, or PBMCs. The dataset comprised deeply sampled blood TCRbeta repertoires from subjects exposed to, actively infected with, or recovered from COVID-19. The repertoires were made available in a free public database intended to serve as a resource for research on the immune response to SARS-CoV-2. Samples came from the ongoing ImmuneRACE study (first 160 participants) plus 1,254 subjects from 6 global collaborators. Sample metadata almost always included a de-identified subject ID, COVID-19 status, age in years and sex. HLA class I and class II types, where available, came from metadata supplied by the sample provider rather than from assay-based typing.

Beyond this particular receptor, the publication reports: Clinical and demographic metadata were provided uncurated, with the amount varying by source and participant.

Sequencing was performed on peripheral blood. This TCR derives from a woman of 80 years or more with acute or convalescent COVID-19.

The sequenced DNA is TGTGCCAGCAGTACCCTCGGGACTAGCGGGCCCGAACGAAACACCGGGGAGCTGTTTTTT. This codes for CASSTLGTSGPERNTGELFF. The V gene is TRBV28 and the J gene is TRBJ2-2; 12 central nucleotides agree with TRBD2. The germline V gene encodes CDR1 MDHEN and CDR2 SYDVKM. Reading from cysteine to phenylalanine, the CDR3 counts 20 amino acids. Of all the DNA, just the CDR3 is kept, 60 bases in frame from base 1. V loses 5 bases at its end and J loses 2 bases; junction bases beyond the gene matches: 15.